This TCR beta chain came from a study of CD8+ T cells in alopecia areata. Study information: Those patients who were treated received oral tofacitinib, which was given at 5 to 10 mg twice daily for moderate-to-severe alopecia areata. Tofacitinib lasted 6 to 18 months, then 6 months off drug.

Investigators isolated RNA and reverse transcribed it into cDNA to act as the sequencing template. Here immunoSEQ multiplex PCR was the method, and the copy in TCRdb shows in-frame clones only, minus some. Here the sample spans 150,000 to 200,000 clones, roughly 66% being singletons. V was trimmed by 9 bases and J by 6 bases, leaving 14 bases between them. The CDR3 covers 12 residues. CDR1 and CDR2 (germline): SNHLY, FYNNEI. Points from the study as a whole: Scalp repertoires also include resident alphabeta T cells from normal skin. Lesional tissue from the scalp (especially in alopecia totalis/universalis) showed higher clonality than normal scalp.

A word on this clone: What it recognizes is unknown.

This TCR came from a human donor with alopecia areata. The chain joins TRBV2 to TRBJ1-2; possible D gene TRBD1, 5 bases. The sample was CD8+ T cells sorted from blood, taken at week 0. The CDR3 DNA follows: TGTGCCAGTCCCCAAGGCAGGGATGGCTACACCTTC. Translation: CASPQGRDGYTF.